The rows below give T cell receptor beta chains drawn from one sample of a study of T cells expressing NK-cell markers. TCRdb re-called the 5' RACE reads; every CDR3 protein appears as one record, without DNA. The sample includes under 600,000 distinct CDR3 sequences. Sample: blood T cells: a sorted CD56 or NKG2C T cell subset, CD4+ or CD8+ T cells, or bulk PBMC T cells (not recorded which). The receptors shown here come from a woman aged 50 to 65 in good health. Both conserved end residues are part of each CDR3.

j_call v_call cdr3_aa
TRBJ2-1 TRBV12-3/TRBV12-4 CASSGGQGKNEQFF
TRBJ2-1 TRBV30 CAWSGVGGRRYNEQFF
TRBJ2-5 TRBV11-2 CASSSIRDSLETQYF
TRBJ2-1 TRBV5-8 CASSPGVKPGTHNEQFF
TRBJ2-2 TRBV10-3 CAASALGASNTGELFF
TRBJ2-7 TRBV6-5 CASSLRWSQSSYEQYF
TRBJ2-5 TRBV20-1 CSAREGGRETQYF
TRBJ2-1 TRBV4-2 CASSQDRDREQFF
TRBJ2-3 TRBV20-1 CSASGTDGDTQYF
TRBJ1-2 TRBV12-5 CASGWQTTYGYTF
TRBJ2-2 TRBV28 CATGTSLGELFF
TRBJ2-2 TRBV20-1 CSAYRAGTANTGELFF
TRBJ2-3 TRBV6-1 CATRPNTDTQYF
TRBJ1-5 TRBV12-3/TRBV12-4 CASSPRGGYNQPQHF
TRBJ1-1 TRBV20-1 CSARTLETEAFF
TRBJ2-2 TRBV12-3/TRBV12-4 CASSPMVGFGELFF
TRBJ2-7 TRBV20-1 CSARAKEASLTYEQYF
TRBJ2-6 TRBV5-1 CASSTPGQGASGANVLTF
TRBJ1-2 TRBV12-3/TRBV12-4 CASSLSGPGGYTF
TRBJ2-3 TRBV10-1 CASAPGSGTLLDTQYF
TRBJ1-1 TRBV5-1 CASSLGQKNTEAFF
TRBJ2-7 TRBV30 CAWGQGASEQYF
TRBJ2-2 TRBV12-3/TRBV12-4 CASTSRGGGSGELFF
TRBJ2-7 TRBV3-1 CASSPYLAGSSYEQYF
TRBJ2-1 TRBV2 CASSILRQVSYNEQFF
TRBJ1-4 TRBV5-1 CASRERGDEKLFF
TRBJ2-4 TRBV20-1 CSARVDSREIQYF
TRBJ2-1 TRBV11-2 CASSFKPGEEFF
TRBJ2-5 TRBV6-5 CASSDGRSVETQYF
TRBJ2-1 TRBV6-2/TRBV6-3 CASSLRDFNNEQFF
TRBJ2-3 TRBV5-1 CASSTEADTQYF
TRBJ2-1 TRBV6-5 CASRGLRSSGNEQFF
TRBJ1-2 TRBV6-5 CASSRGTDYGYTF
TRBJ2-1 TRBV2 CASSVGTGGSGTEQFF
TRBJ2-3 TRBV11-2 CASSSRHTDTQYF
TRBJ1-5 TRBV5-1 CASSLGGSVNQPQHF
TRBJ2-7 TRBV7-2 CASSSQTGGYEQYF
TRBJ2-3 TRBV30 CAWSPGGGADTQYF
TRBJ1-1 TRBV9 CASSVGWRGDTEAFF
TRBJ1-2 TRBV11-2 CASSPRTGPGYGYTF
TRBJ2-3 TRBV3-1 CASSRTSGPPTDTQYF
TRBJ1-1 TRBV29-1 CSVGRGAEAFF
TRBJ2-1 TRBV3-1 CASSPIPGQGGNEQFF
TRBJ2-1 TRBV5-1 CASSLVGGRPPNEQFF
TRBJ2-3 TRBV20-1 CSAQDRQEGDTQYF
TRBJ2-3 TRBV30 CAWSDPKGTQYF